These 16 T cell receptor beta chains came from one sample sequenced in a study of control samples from healthy donors and cancer patients. Using immunoSEQ multiplex PCR, the repertoire was profiled, and TCRdb retains in-frame clones only, with some absent. The sample lists some 140,000 clones, just under 90% seen once, with around 7.6% in the top ten. The sequencing sample was made of PBMCs. Receptors were obtained from a man aged 50 to 60 with head and neck cancer.

The chain combines TRBV10-1 with TRBJ2-3; 10 nucleotides agree with TRBD2. The CDR3 totals 17 residues. The V and J ends lost 7 bases and 2 bases, in that order; junction bases with no gene match: 12. The germline V gene encodes CDR1 WNHNN and CDR2 SYGVQD (reference sequence). This CDR3 reads CASIEGLAGAYTDTQYF. The DNA for the CDR3 is TGCGCCAGCATCGAGGGCCTAGCGGGGGCCTACACAGATACGCAGTATTTT.

The V and J genes are TRBV19 and TRBJ1-5; D unclear. The germline gives CDR1 LNHDA, CDR2 SQIVND (reference sequence). This CDR3 spans 16 amino acids. Trimming stripped 2 bases from V and 0 bases from J, with 11 bases between. The CDR3: CASSIKRDYSNQPQHF. In DNA form, the CDR3 reads TGTGCCAGTAGTATAAAACGGGATTATAGCAATCAGCCCCAGCATTTT.

V gene TRBV29-1 combines with J gene TRBJ2-3; D perhaps matches TRBD2 (5 bases). The CDR3 spans 15 residues. CDR1 SQVTM and CDR2 ANQGSEA come from the germline V gene. V was cut by 5 bases and J by 1 base, with 16 bases left in between. The CDR3 spells CSVWRRVGGTDTQYF. CDR3 DNA: TGCAGCGTTTGGAGGCGGGTCGGTGGCACAGATACGCAGTATTTT.

This rearrangement joins TRBV5-1 to TRBJ2-3; D not certain. Looked up from germline, CDR1 is SGHRS and CDR2 is YFSETQ. CDR3 length equals 13 residues. V shed 4 bases and J shed 2 bases, with 8 bases lying between them. The CDR3 bases are TGCGCCAGCAGCCCAATCTCCACAGATACGCAGTATTTT. Translated: CASSPISTDTQYF.

This clone was seen only a few times. The rearrangement links TRBV6-5 to TRBJ2-1; D is uncertain. The germline CDR1 and CDR2 sequences are MNHEY and SVGAGI. The CDR3 sequence is 14 residues long. Trimming removed 8 bases from V and 7 bases from J, with 18 bases in between. CDR3 bases: TGTGCCAGCCTGTCCCGACAAGGCACGAATGAGCAGTTCTTC. Translation: CASLSRQGTNEQFF.

The rearrangement links TRBV18 to TRBJ2-7; 12 positions agree with TRBD2. The CDR3 sequence is 16 residues long. Germline V CDR1 and CDR2: KGHSH, LQKENI. V shed 0 bases, J shed 2 bases, and the junction held 2 bases outside the gene matches. The CDR3 DNA is TGTGCCAGCTCACCACCCCGACTAGCGGGAGCCTACGAGCAGTACTTC. This sequence encodes CASSPPRLAGAYEQYF.

The chain carries TRBV6-1 and TRBJ1-2; D gene unclear. Germline loops: CDR1 MNHNS, CDR2 SASEGT. The CDR3 is 12 residues long. Trimming removed 3 bases at V and 4 bases at J, with 6 bases between. This chain's CDR3 is CASSELGYGYTF. The CDR3 nucleotides read TGTGCCAGCAGTGAGTTGGGCTATGGCTACACCTTC.

The rearrangement uses TRBV2 and TRBJ1-6; D is uncertain. Trimming removed 7 bases from V and 0 bases from J, with 13 bases in between. The V gene's germline CDR1 is SNHLY and CDR2 FYNNEI. The CDR3 loop spans 16 amino acids. CDR3 region: CASIPSDGSYNSPLHF. CDR3 sequence (DNA): TGTGCCAGCATCCCAAGTGATGGCTCCTATAATTCACCCCTCCACTTT. The whole variable domain, remainder taken from reference TRBV2 and TRBJ1-6, is EPEVTQTPSHQVTQMGQEVILRCVPISNHLYFYWYRQILGQKVEFLVSFYNNEISEKSEIFDDQFSVERPDGSNFTLKIRSTKLEDSAMYFCASIPSDGSYNSPLHFGNGTRLTVT.

The genes are TRBV18 and TRBJ1-1, with 8 bases lining up with TRBD1. The CDR3 loop spans 15 amino acids. Trimming at V came to 5 bases and at J to 1 base, leaving 6 bases not matched to a gene. Germline values: CDR1 KGHSH, CDR2 LQKENI. The CDR3 coding sequence is TGTGCCAGCTCAGAGACAGGGGCGCAGAACACTGAAGCTTTCTTT. Its translation: CASSETGAQNTEAFF.

A few counts support this clone. V and J are TRBV2 and TRBJ1-1; D might be TRBD1 (5 bases). V lost 7 bases, J lost 5 bases, and 8 bases lay in between. CDR3 length: 11 residues. Per germline, CDR1 SNHLY and CDR2 FYNNEI. The CDR3 region has the DNA TGTGCCAGCAAAGAGGGGACTGAAGCTTTCTTT. This gives the protein CASKEGTEAFF.

The chain couples TRBV3-1 (or the pseudogene TRBV3-2) to TRBJ2-5; 7 nucleotides align to TRBD2. V lost 2 bases, J lost 1 base, and 1 base stayed unmatched. The CDR3 covers 14 residues. Per the germline V gene, CDR1 is LGHDT and CDR2 is YNNKEL (reference sequence). The CDR3 sequence: CASSQSGAQETQYF. CDR3 in DNA: TGTGCCAGCAGCCAAAGCGGGGCCCAAGAGACCCAGTACTTC.

This rearrangement joins TRBV5-4 to TRBJ2-3; D could derive from TRBD1 or TRBD2 (6 bases each). The CDR3 totals 15 residues. The V gene's germline CDR1 is SGHNT and CDR2 YYREEE (reference sequence). V was clipped by 4 bases and J by 0 bases, with 12 bases between them. The CDR3 loop reads CASSPQGTSTDTQYF. The CDR3 DNA reads as TGTGCCAGCAGCCCCCAGGGGACTAGCACAGATACGCAGTATTTT. Filled out from reference TRBV5-4 and TRBJ2-3, the complete variable domain reads ETGVTQSPTHLIKTRGQQVTLRCSSQSGHNTVSWYQQALGQGPQFIFQYYREEENGRGNFPPRFSGLQFPNYSSELNVNALELDDSALYLCASSPQGTSTDTQYFGPGTRLTVL.

The chain has TRBV27 and TRBJ2-7; D is perhaps TRBD1 (6 bases). Trimming cost V 3 bases and J 3 bases, with 9 bases left between them. Germline lookup yields CDR1 MNHEY and CDR2 SMNVEV (reference sequence). The CDR3 has 13 amino acids. The CDR3 reads CASSFLQGYEQYF. The DNA of the CDR3 is TGTGCCAGCAGTTTTCTACAGGGCTACGAGCAGTACTTC.

The rearrangement links TRBV19 to TRBJ1-1, with D possibly matching TRBD1 (6 bases). Germline CDR1 reads LNHDA; CDR2 reads SQIVND (reference sequence). The CDR3 runs to 15 residues. Between the trimmed V and J ends, which lost 7 bases and 0 bases, there was a span of 15 bases. The CDR3 region is CASKWDIKMNTEAFF. The CDR3 DNA reads as TGTGCCAGTAAATGGGACATCAAGATGAACACTGAAGCTTTCTTT.

The chain uses TRBV11-2 and TRBJ2-7; the match to TRBD2 covers 9 bases. V lost 1 base and J lost 2; bases outside the gene matches: 3. CDR3 size: 15 residues. CDR1 is SGHAT and CDR2 is FQNNGV in the germline V gene. The CDR3 DNA reads TGTGCCAGCAGCTTAGGAAGCGGGAGGACCTACGAGCAGTACTTC. Its translation: CASSLGSGRTYEQYF.

The chain links TRBV25-1 to TRBJ1-1; no reliable D call. Per the germline V gene, CDR1 is MGHDK and CDR2 is SYGVNS. The CDR3 extends over 12 amino acids. V lost 3 bases to trimming and J lost 4 bases, with 6 bases between them. In nucleotides, the CDR3 is TGTGCCAGCAGTGATCCTGGCACTGAAGCTTTCTTT. Its translation: CASSDPGTEAFF.